This T cell receptor (beta chain) was observed in a study of cytomegalovirus exposure and HLA in healthy donors. Germline V gene data show CDR1 as SGHDT and CDR2 as YYEEEE. Trimming cost V 0 bases and J 7 bases, with 7 bases left between them. This CDR3 is 12 amino acids long. This PCR relied on a set of 60 Vbeta primers and 13 Jbeta primers. TCRdb keeps only in-frame clones here, not all; method: immunoSEQ multiplex PCR. The sample has around 170,000 clones; roughly 76% are singletons. This receptor was obtained from a man aged 35-49 years in good health and CMV-seropositive. Sequenced sample: PBMCs. This chain links TRBV5-6 with TRBJ1-2, with unresolved D. The CDR3 bases are TGTGCCAGCAGCTTGGCCATGAGTGGCTACACCTTC. Translated: CASSLAMSGYTF.